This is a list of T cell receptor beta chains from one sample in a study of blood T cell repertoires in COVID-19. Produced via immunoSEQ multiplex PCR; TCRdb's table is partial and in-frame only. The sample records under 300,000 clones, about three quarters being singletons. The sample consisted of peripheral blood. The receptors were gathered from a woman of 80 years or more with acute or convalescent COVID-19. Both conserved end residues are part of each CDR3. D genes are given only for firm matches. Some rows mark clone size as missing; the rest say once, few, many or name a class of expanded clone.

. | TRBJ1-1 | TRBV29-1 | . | CSVEDPGLATEAFF | TGCAGCGTTGAAGATCCAGGGTTGGCCACTGAAGCTTTCTTT
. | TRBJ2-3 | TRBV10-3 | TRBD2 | CAISLEFRGGGDTQYF | TGTGCCATCAGCCTAGAATTTCGGGGGGGCGGGGATACGCAGTATTTT
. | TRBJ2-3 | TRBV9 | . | CASSASGTPSTDTQYF | TGTGCCAGCAGCGCCTCCGGGACTCCCTCCACAGATACGCAGTATTTT
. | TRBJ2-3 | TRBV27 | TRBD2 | CASSPIRLAGGRGDTQYF | TGTGCCAGCAGTCCCATAAGACTAGCGGGGGGGCGGGGAGATACGCAGTATTTT
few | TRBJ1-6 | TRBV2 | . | CASSPTGGYNSPLHF | TGTGCCAGCAGTCCGACCGGGGGTTATAATTCACCCCTCCACTTT
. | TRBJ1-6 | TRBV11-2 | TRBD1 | CASSVQGFWDNSPLHF | TGTGCCAGCAGCGTACAGGGGTTTTGGGATAATTCACCCCTCCACTTT
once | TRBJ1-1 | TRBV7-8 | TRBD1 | CASSLAEGAYTEAFF | TGTGCCAGCAGCTTAGCGGAGGGGGCCTACACTGAAGCTTTCTTT
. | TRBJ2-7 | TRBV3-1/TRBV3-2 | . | CASTSRGAEQYF | TGTGCCAGCACTTCCAGGGGGGCGGAGCAGTACTTC
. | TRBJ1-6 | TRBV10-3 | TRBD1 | CAISESGQDNSPLHF | TGTGCCATCAGTGAGTCCGGACAGGATAATTCACCCCTCCACTTT
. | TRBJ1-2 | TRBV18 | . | CASSPQTSDTTYGYTF | TGTGCCAGCTCACCCCAAACCTCGGATACTACGTATGGCTACACCTTC
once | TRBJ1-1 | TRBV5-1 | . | CASSLAGFGPEAFF | TGCGCCAGCAGCTTGGCAGGGTTTGGCCCTGAAGCTTTCTTT
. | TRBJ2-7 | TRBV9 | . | CASSALRDSSEQYF | TGTGCCAGCAGCGCCTTACGGGACTCCTCCGAGCAGTACTTC
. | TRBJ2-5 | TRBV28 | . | CASSFWTNQETQYF | TGTGCCAGCAGTTTTTGGACTAACCAAGAGACCCAGTACTTC
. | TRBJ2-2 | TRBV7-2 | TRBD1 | CASSLRLFTQGANTGELFF | TGTGCCAGCAGCTTACGTCTTTTTACTCAGGGGGCGAACACCGGGGAGCTGTTTTTT
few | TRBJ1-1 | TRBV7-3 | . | CASSLMEGGEAFF | TGTGCCAGCAGCTTAATGGAAGGAGGTGAAGCTTTCTTT
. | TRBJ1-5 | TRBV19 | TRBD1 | CASRPGQGGGYNQPQHF | TGTGCCAGTCGTCCCGGACAGGGCGGAGGGTACAATCAGCCCCAGCATTTT
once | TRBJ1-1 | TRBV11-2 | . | CASSPQGVGTEAFF | TGTGCCAGCAGCCCGCAGGGTGTTGGGACTGAAGCTTTCTTT
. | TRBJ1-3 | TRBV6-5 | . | CASSKTPDTIYF | TGTGCCAGCAGTAAAACACCTGACACCATATATTTT
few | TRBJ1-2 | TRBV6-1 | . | CASSEGLPTGEGYTF | TGTGCCAGCAGTGAAGGCCTCCCAACGGGAGAGGGCTACACCTTC
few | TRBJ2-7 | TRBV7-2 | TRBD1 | CASSLRGSTGADSYEQYF | TGTGCCAGCAGCCTGAGAGGCTCAACAGGGGCCGACTCCTACGAGCAGTACTTC
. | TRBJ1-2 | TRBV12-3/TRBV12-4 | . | CASSLDGAGGYTF | TGTGCCAGCAGTTTAGATGGGGCGGGAGGCTACACCTTC
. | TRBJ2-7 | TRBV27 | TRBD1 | CASSPLRDRGLYEQYF | TGTGCCAGCAGTCCCTTGCGGGACAGGGGGCTCTACGAGCAGTACTTC
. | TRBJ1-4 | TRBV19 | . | CASSSRQYTNEKLFF | TGTGCCAGTAGTTCCCGACAGTATACCAATGAAAAACTGTTTTTT
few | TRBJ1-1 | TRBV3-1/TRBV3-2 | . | CASSQAYGNTEAFF | TGTGCCAGCAGTCAGGCCTACGGGAACACTGAAGCTTTCTTT
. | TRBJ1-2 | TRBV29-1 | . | CSVSLSRTGYGYTF | TGCAGCGTTTCGTTGAGTAGAACGGGCTATGGCTACACCTTC
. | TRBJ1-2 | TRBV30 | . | CAWSPSGAGRGGYTF | TGTGCCTGGAGCCCCTCGGGGGCCGGGAGGGGAGGCTACACCTTC
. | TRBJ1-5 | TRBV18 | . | CASSPPGGVGNQPQHF | TGTGCCAGCTCACCTCCGGGCGGGGTCGGGAATCAGCCCCAGCATTTT
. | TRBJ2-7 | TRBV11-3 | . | CASSLVRGLGLPAYEQYF | TGTGCCAGCAGCTTAGTGCGGGGACTCGGACTACCGGCCTACGAGCAGTACTTC
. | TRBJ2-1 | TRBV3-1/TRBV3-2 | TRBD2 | CASSQLWTSGNNEQFF | TGTGCCAGCAGCCAACTTTGGACTAGCGGGAATAATGAGCAGTTCTTC
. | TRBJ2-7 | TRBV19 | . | CASSTNRDNSHEQYF | TGTGCCAGTAGCACAAACCGGGACAACTCTCACGAGCAGTACTTC
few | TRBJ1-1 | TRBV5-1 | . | CASSLDPRGNTEAFF | TGCGCCAGCAGCTTGGATCCCAGGGGGAACACTGAAGCTTTCTTT
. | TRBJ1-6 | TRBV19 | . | CASGTKSNSPLHF | TGTGCCAGTGGAACTAAATCTAATTCACCCCTCCACTTT
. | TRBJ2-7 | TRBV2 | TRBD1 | CASSGRQGASYEQYF | TGTGCCAGCAGTGGTCGACAGGGGGCGTCCTACGAGCAGTACTTC
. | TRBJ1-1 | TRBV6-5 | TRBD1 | CASSWDRVEAFF | TGTGCCAGCAGTTGGGACAGGGTAGAAGCTTTCTTT
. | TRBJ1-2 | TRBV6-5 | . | CASRRGNGYTF | TGTGCCAGCAGGCGGGGGAATGGCTACACCTTC
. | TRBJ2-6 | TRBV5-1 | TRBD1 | CASSRDSSSGANVLTF | TGCGCCAGCTCAAGGGACAGTAGCTCTGGGGCCAACGTCCTGACTTTC